These T cell receptor beta chains were read from a single sample in a study of vaccination effects on CD4 cells after COVID-19. Which antigens these TCRs recognize remains unknown. The method was immunoSEQ multiplex PCR; TCRdb's version includes in-frame clones alone and lacks a portion of them. Seen here are 35,000 to 40,000 clones, over 65% observed once, and the top ten hold under 15%. The sequenced sample was CD4+ T cells from PBMCs cultured with HCoV-OC43 spike peptides, obtained before COVID-19 vaccination. All receptors derive from a human donor who received a COVID-19 vaccine. Both conserved end residues are part of each CDR3. D genes are given only for firm matches. Not all rows give a size; the values are once, few, many and, for expanded clones, a class.

TRBV19	TRBD2	TRBJ2-3	NA	CASKGLADHTDTQYF	TGTGCCAGTAAGGGACTAGCGGACCACACAGATACGCAGTATTTT
TRBV9	NA	TRBJ2-1	few	CASDRGLSYNEQFF	TGTGCCAGCGATAGGGGACTGTCCTACAATGAGCAGTTCTTC
TRBV24-1	TRBD1	TRBJ1-3	NA	CATKGEQGQGGFGNTIYF	TGTGCCACTAAGGGAGAACAGGGACAGGGAGGGTTTGGAAACACCATATATTTT
TRBV2	NA	TRBJ2-7	NA	CASLLWAPSEQYF	TGTGCCAGCCTCCTGTGGGCCCCTAGCGAGCAGTACTTC
TRBV5-4	TRBD1	TRBJ1-1	NA	CASSLPGTGRSAFF	TGTGCCAGCAGCTTGCCAGGGACAGGCCGGTCAGCTTTCTTT
TRBV3-1/TRBV3-2	NA	TRBJ2-7	NA	CASSQGTIRNEQYF	TGTGCCAGCAGCCAAGGAACTATCCGCAACGAGCAGTACTTC
TRBV6-6	NA	TRBJ1-1	few	CASSYSSGDTEAFF	TGTGCCAGCAGTTACTCGTCCGGGGACACTGAAGCTTTCTTT
TRBV27	NA	TRBJ2-7	NA	CASRVPGGGSYEQYF	TGTGCCAGCAGAGTCCCTGGGGGCGGCTCCTACGAGCAGTACTTC
TRBV11-3	NA	TRBJ1-1	NA	CASSPLITSDKNTEAFF	TGTGCCAGCAGCCCTCTTATCACGTCAGACAAGAACACTGAAGCTTTCTTT
TRBV19	NA	TRBJ2-7	NA	CASSIGTELSYEQYF	TGTGCCAGTAGTATTGGAACAGAACTCTCCTACGAGCAGTACTTC
TRBV4-1	NA	TRBJ1-4	NA	CASRTSEKLFF	TGCGCCAGCAGGACATCAGAAAAACTGTTTTTT
TRBV18	NA	TRBJ1-6	NA	CASSPAQNSPLHF	TGTGCCAGCTCACCGGCACAGAATTCACCCCTCCACTTT
TRBV7-2	NA	TRBJ2-3	NA	CASRTGIPSTDTQYF	TGTGCCAGCAGGACCGGGATTCCTAGCACAGATACGCAGTATTTT
TRBV6-5	NA	TRBJ2-7	NA	CASSRGVLSSYEQYF	TGTGCCAGCAGCAGGGGGGTCTTAAGCTCCTACGAGCAGTACTTC
TRBV14	NA	TRBJ2-1	NA	CASSQDWYEQFF	TGTGCCAGCAGCCAAGATTGGTATGAGCAGTTCTTC
TRBV27	NA	TRBJ1-2	NA	CASSGSSTYGYTF	TGTGCCAGCAGCGGGTCCTCTACCTATGGCTACACCTTC